This T cell receptor (beta chain) was obtained from a study of blood T cell repertoires in COVID-19 (dated by TCRdb to the early 2020s). Looking at the study overall: Collaborator samples came from the United States, Italy and Spain and covered acute and convalescent phases of COVID-19. The prospective study material was composed of cDNA or gDNA derived from T cells, B-cell-depleted T cells, or PBMCs. A freely available public database, intended as a resource for researchers studying the immune response to SARS-CoV-2, is where the repertoires were released. Samples came from the ongoing ImmuneRACE study (first 160 participants) plus 1,254 subjects from 6 global collaborators. Where available, HLA class I and class II types were obtained from metadata supplied by the sample provider rather than from assay-based typing. Deeply sampled blood TCRbeta repertoires from subjects exposed to, actively infected with, or recovered from COVID-19 were included in the dataset. The sample metadata nearly always contained a de-identified subject ID, COVID-19 status, age in years and sex.

Regarding this clone: The specificity of this receptor is unknown. Base qualities are not recorded, but no much larger clone differs from it by a single base.

The study at large found these results: The quantity of clinical and demographic metadata differed by source and by participant and was supplied without curation.

TCRbeta CDR3 regions were amplified from genomic DNA using the immunoSEQ Assay, a bias-controlled multiplex PCR. Processing in the source paper ran as follows. The number of nucleated cells in each sample was estimated from the amplification of reference gene primers within the assay. To quantify the absolute abundance of each unique TCRbeta CDR3 rearrangement, sequence reads were collapsed and filtered. For each sample, productive Simpson clonality was calculated by taking the square root of Simpson's diversity index across productive rearrangements. TCRdb stores this immuneACCESS table with in-frame sequences only. Part of the clones is absent; in the studies checked, under half of the shortfall reflects unresolved V genes, and no reason is known for the rest. V and J calls and clone size are given by that table; D and trimming were obtained from the DNA. The sample contains tens of thousands of clones, 90% of them found a single time. The biggest ten clones account for around 9.7% of the sample.

Trimming leaves V shorter by 4 bases and J shorter by 5 bases, with the junction holding 9 bases beyond the gene matches. Taken from cysteine to phenylalanine, the CDR3 has 16 residues. CDR3 DNA is the only sequence kept; it has 48 bases, read in frame from the first base. The germline V gene encodes CDR1 SGHRS and CDR2 YFSETQ. Whole blood was collected in K2EDTA tubes by collaborating institutions according to the institutions' own protocols. For TCRbeta analysis, collaborators shipped samples in one of three forms: frozen whole blood, isolated PBMCs, or DNA extracted from either of those sample types.

The material sequenced was peripheral blood. The rearranged chain carries TRBV5-1 and TRBJ2-5; 12 bases in between match TRBD1. The clonotype originates from a woman older than 75 with acute or convalescent COVID-19. The CDR3: CASSGTGTGGTETQYF. At the DNA level, the sequence is TGCGCCAGCAGCGGAACCGGGACAGGGGGCACTGAGACCCAGTACTTC.